Shown below are 24 T cell receptor beta chains from a single sample sequenced in a study of blood T cell repertoires in COVID-19. Measured with immunoSEQ multiplex PCR; TCRdb has only the in-frame clones, and not every one. Seen here are around 250,000 clones, more than 75% observed once, and the top ten hold 6.6%. The sequenced material came from PBMCs or T cells enriched from blood (not recorded which). These receptors came from a woman in her fifties or sixties who had been exposed to COVID-19.

The chain links TRBV2 to TRBJ1-5; D is unclear. Per the germline V gene, CDR1 is SNHLY and CDR2 is FYNNEI. Trimming left V 6 bases short and J 0 bases short, with 12 bases between. The CDR3 has 15 residues. CDR3 nucleotide sequence: TGTGCCAGCAGGGAGAGACTAAATAGCAATCAGCCCCAGCATTTT. Its protein product is CASRERLNSNQPQHF.

Regarding this clone: Within the sample, other DNA sequences also encode this same CDR3. V and J are TRBV5-1 and TRBJ2-3; 10 bases fit TRBD2. The junction had 3 bases not matched to a gene; V was cut back by 5 bases and J by 0 bases. Germline V lookup: CDR1 SGHRS, CDR2 YFSETQ. The CDR3 covers 15 residues. CDR3 amino acids: CASRLAGPSTDTQYF. Here the CDR3 DNA reads TGCGCCAGCAGACTAGCGGGGCCTAGCACAGATACGCAGTATTTT. Full variable domain (missing parts from reference TRBV5-1 and TRBJ2-3): KAGVTQTPRYLIKTRGQQVTLSCSPISGHRSVSWYQQTPGQGLQFLFEYFSETQRNKGNFPGRFSGRQFSNSRSEMNVSTLELGDSALYLCASRLAGPSTDTQYFGPGTRLTVL.

The V call is TRBV5-5, the J call TRBJ1-1, with TRBD1 as a possible D gene (5 bases). Between the trimmed V and J ends, which lost 4 bases and 0 bases, there was a span of 13 bases. This CDR3 contains 15 residues. CDR1 and CDR2 (germline): SGHKS, YYEKEE (reference sequence). The CDR3 DNA reads TGTGCCAGCAGCCCTGGGGCGGTGATGAACACTGAAGCTTTCTTT. Protein: CASSPGAVMNTEAFF.

This clone was seen just once. The chain links TRBV6-2 or TRBV6-3 to TRBJ1-2; no reliable D call. Germline assignment: CDR1 MNHEY and CDR2 SVGEGT. The CDR3 length is 15 residues. The germline V and J ends were trimmed by 4 bases and 8 bases, with 20 bases remaining between them. The CDR3 sequence: CASSSQLVGDRGYTF. CDR3 DNA sequence: TGTGCCAGCAGTTCTCAACTCGTCGGGGATAGGGGCTACACCTTC.

This sequence joins TRBV6-5 and TRBJ2-2; TRBD1 aligns across 7 bases. This CDR3 is built from 14 residues. Germline V gene lookup returns CDR1 MNHEY and CDR2 SVGAGI. V lost 6 bases to trimming and J lost 5 bases; unmatched junction nucleotides: 6. CDR3 DNA: TGTGCCAGCAGACCGGACAGGAAGACCGGGGAGCTGTTTTTT. Protein sequence: CASRPDRKTGELFF.

This sequence joins TRBV19 and TRBJ1-2; D is perhaps TRBD1 (5 bases). Trimming pared 6 bases from V and 5 bases from J, leaving 19 bases between. CDR1 and CDR2 (germline): LNHDA, SQIVND (reference sequence). The CDR3 length is 15 residues. In DNA, the CDR3 is TGTGCCAGTAGCGCGCGCTTCGGAGGGGAGTATGGCTACACCTTC. This encodes CASSARFGGEYGYTF.

The rearrangement links TRBV2 to TRBJ2-5; TRBD1 aligns across 11 bases. The V and J ends lost 6 bases and 4 bases, in that order; junction bases with no gene match: 1. The CDR3 is 13 amino acids. Germline loops: CDR1 SNHLY, CDR2 FYNNEI. The CDR3 coding sequence is TGTGCCAGCAGCGGGACAGGGGGAGAGACCCAGTACTTC. It yields the protein CASSGTGGETQYF.

The rearrangement links TRBV25-1 to TRBJ1-5; D perhaps matches TRBD1 (6 bases). Trimming removed 11 bases from V and 7 bases from J, with 21 bases in between. The length of the CDR3 is 14 residues. CDR1 is MGHDK and CDR2 is SYGVNS in the germline V gene. The CDR3 spells CARTLQGRRQPQHF. The CDR3 nucleotides are TGTGCCCGCACCCTACAGGGAAGGCGGCAGCCCCAGCATTTT.

This chain links TRBV29-1 with TRBJ2-1; D gene unclear. The CDR3 contains 13 residues. V lost 4 bases and J lost 5, with 12 bases in between. CDR1 is SQVTM and CDR2 is ANQGSEA in the germline V gene. The CDR3 reads CSVGSQYNNEQFF. Here the CDR3 DNA reads TGCAGCGTTGGCAGTCAATATAACAATGAGCAGTTCTTC.

The chain recombines TRBV5-6 with TRBJ1-2; 7 nucleotides agree with TRBD1. The trim removed 4 bases at V and 3 bases at J, leaving 15 bases unmatched. CDR1 is SGHDT and CDR2 is YYEEEE in the germline V gene. The CDR3 consists of 17 residues. CDR3 residues: CASSPLWGVDRDYGYTF. CDR3 DNA: TGTGCCAGCAGCCCTTTGTGGGGGGTTGACAGGGACTATGGCTACACCTTC.

V gene TRBV9 combines with J gene TRBJ2-5; weak D call: TRBD2 (6 bases). The germline gives CDR1 SGDLS, CDR2 YYNGEE. The CDR3 is 16 residues long. Between the trimmed V and J ends, which lost 0 bases and 5 bases, there was a span of 17 bases. CDR3 region: CASSVGAMGGPETQYF. CDR3 DNA: TGTGCCAGCAGCGTAGGCGCGATGGGGGGTCCGGAGACCCAGTACTTC.

This clone was recorded once. The chain carries TRBV11-2 and TRBJ1-4, with D maybe TRBD1 (6 bases). This CDR3 is built from 15 residues. Trimming cost V 3 bases and J 7 bases, with 15 bases left between them. CDR1 and CDR2 (germline): SGHAT, FQNNGV. CDR3 bases: TGTGCCAGCAGCTTTTATGGGGGGGCCCGTGAAAAACTGTTTTTT. It specifies CASSFYGGAREKLFF.

This clone was seen repeatedly, ten times or more. This rearrangement joins TRBV27 to TRBJ1-5; D is uncertain. The CDR3 totals 15 residues. V was clipped by 5 bases and J by 1 base, with 12 bases between them. Germline lookup yields CDR1 MNHEY and CDR2 SMNVEV (reference sequence). CDR3 sequence reads: CASSAPRESNQPQHF. For the CDR3, the DNA is TGTGCCAGCAGTGCCCCTCGGGAGAGCAATCAGCCCCAGCATTTT.

J is TRBJ1-2 and V is TRBV27, with D possibly TRBD1 on 6 matching bases. V was clipped by 6 bases and J by 2 bases, with 16 bases between them. The CDR3 contains 15 residues. Germline CDR1 MNHEY, CDR2 SMNVEV (reference sequence). The CDR3 here is CASRDSAITNYGYTF. CDR3 DNA sequence: TGTGCCAGCAGGGACAGTGCAATCACCAACTATGGCTACACCTTC.

This chain joins TRBV20-1 and TRBJ1-2; D unresolved. In germline, CDR1 is DFQATT, CDR2 SNEGSKA (reference sequence). V dropped 4 bases and J dropped 5 bases, with 5 bases sitting between them. This CDR3 region has 10 residues. The CDR3 here is CSAIQYGYTF. The CDR3 DNA reads TGCAGTGCTATACAGTATGGCTACACCTTC.

Many counts were recorded for this clone. This rearrangement joins TRBV7-2 to TRBJ2-1; 14 positions match TRBD2. The germline V gene encodes CDR1 SGHTA and CDR2 FQGNSA. The J segment lost 15 bases and the V segment lost 5 bases, leaving 12 bases of the junction unmatched. This CDR3 is built from 15 residues. The CDR3 loop is CASSPRLAGGLHPFF. DNA of the CDR3: TGTGCCAGCAGCCCCCGACTAGCGGGGGGGCTTCACCCGTTCTTC. Together with reference TRBV7-2 and TRBJ2-1, the CDR3 gives the full variable domain: GAGVSQSPSNKVTEKGKDVELRCDPISGHTALYWYRQSLGQGLEFLIYFQGNSAPDKSGLPSDRFSAERTGGSVSTLTIQRTQQEDSAVYLCASSPRLAGGLHPFFGPGTRLTVL.

This clone has a handful of counts. The V gene is TRBV5-5, the J gene TRBJ2-7, with D perhaps matching TRBD1 (6 bases). Between the trimmed V and J ends, which lost 2 bases and 13 bases, there was a span of 13 bases. The CDR3 consists of 11 residues. Germline CDR1 SGHKS, CDR2 YYEKEE (reference sequence). CDR3 sequence reads: CASSLQGPSYF. Written as DNA, the CDR3 is TGTGCCAGCAGCTTACAGGGCCCCTCTTACTTC. Based on the CDR3 plus reference TRBV5-5 and TRBJ2-7, the full variable domain is DAGVTQSPTHLIKTRGQQVTLRCSPISGHKSVSWYQQVLGQGPQFIFQYYEKEERGRGNFPDRFSARQFPNYSSELNVNALLLGDSALYLCASSLQGPSYFGPGTRLTVT.

The chain uses TRBV5-1 and TRBJ1-1; D unresolved. CDR1 and CDR2 (germline): SGHRS, YFSETQ. This CDR3 is built from 13 residues. V lost 4 bases and J lost 3, with 10 bases in between. CDR3 DNA: TGCGCCAGCAGCGGTTGGGCAGACACTGAAGCTTTCTTT. Encoded protein: CASSGWADTEAFF.

This chain links TRBV13 with TRBJ2-1; TRBD2 agrees at 14 bases. Trimming cost V 0 bases and J 8 bases; bases outside gene matches: 6. The CDR3 totals 17 residues. From germline, CDR1 is PRHDT and CDR2 FYEKMQ (reference sequence). The CDR3 here is CASSLGLRLAGGHEQFF. CDR3 in DNA: TGTGCCAGCAGCTTAGGCCTCAGACTAGCGGGGGGGCATGAGCAGTTCTTC. The complete variable domain, with remaining parts taken from reference TRBV13 and TRBJ2-1, reads AAGVIQSPRHLIKEKRETATLKCYPIPRHDTVYWYQQGPGQDPQFLISFYEKMQSDKGSIPDRFSAQQFSDYHSELNMSSLELGDSALYFCASSLGLRLAGGHEQFFGPGTRLTVL.

This rearrangement joins TRBV7-2 to TRBJ2-3; the D gene is possibly TRBD1 (6 bases). Per germline, CDR1 SGHTA and CDR2 FQGNSA. V was pared by 1 base and J by 0 bases, with 8 bases between. The CDR3 is 15 residues long. The CDR3 bases are TGTGCCAGCAGCTTAGAGGGGGTTAGCACAGATACGCAGTATTTT. Its protein is CASSLEGVSTDTQYF.

The gene calls are TRBV2 and TRBJ2-7; 7 bases line up with TRBD1. The germline CDR1 and CDR2 sequences are SNHLY and FYNNEI. Trimming took 6 bases from V and 0 from J; bases not matched to a gene: 5. The length of the CDR3 is 14 residues. CDR3 region: CASRGQISSYEQYF. CDR3 nucleotide sequence: TGTGCCAGCAGGGGACAGATCAGCTCCTACGAGCAGTACTTC.

V gene TRBV7-9 combines with J gene TRBJ2-5; no firm D call. This CDR3 contains 13 residues. V lost 0 bases and J 4 bases, leaving 6 bases between the germline ends. Germline V lookup: CDR1 SEHNR, CDR2 FQNEAQ (reference sequence). CDR3 bases: TGTGCCAGCAGCTTAGCCGGTCGAGAGACCCAGTACTTC. Protein: CASSLAGRETQYF. The whole variable domain, filled in from reference TRBV7-9 and TRBJ2-5, reads DTGVSQNPRHKITKRGQNVTFRCDPISEHNRLYWYRQTLGQGPEFLTYFQNEAQLEKSRLLSDRFSAERPKGSFSTLEIQRTEQGDSAMYLCASSLAGRETQYFGPGTRLLVL.

V usage is TRBV19 and J usage is TRBJ1-1, with D unclear. V lost 10 bases, J lost 5 bases, and 20 bases lay in between. CDR1 is LNHDA and CDR2 is SQIVND in the germline V gene (reference sequence). The CDR3 totals 14 residues. Here the CDR3 DNA reads TGTGCCACTCGAGACCCCGGGGATGCGACTGAAGCTTTCTTT. As protein: CATRDPGDATEAFF.

This clone was detected only once. V gene TRBV5-1 combines with J gene TRBJ1-1; D is possibly TRBD1 (5 bases). Germline V gene lookup returns CDR1 SGHRS and CDR2 YFSETQ. With 6 bases removed from V and 1 base from J, the gap between germline ends came to 13 bases. CDR3 length equals 14 residues. CDR3 region: CASMVAGPNTEAFF. CDR3 bases: TGCGCCAGCATGGTGGCAGGGCCGAACACTGAAGCTTTCTTT.